These 10 T cell receptor beta chains were sequenced from one sample in a study of technical replicates of blood from a handful of donors (dated by TCRdb to 2017 to 2019). Library construction relied on the immunoSEQ multiplex PCR assay. TCRdb took over this immuneACCESS table, retaining in-frame rearrangements with V and J assigned. Such tables are incomplete; in checked studies, under half of the missing clones stem from an unresolved V gene, and the remainder is unexplained. Recorded for this sample are roughly 79,000 clones; under 97% of them occurred a single time. 0.3% to 0.4% of the sample belongs to the ten largest clones. What was sequenced was T cells isolated from PBMCs. The receptors stem from a human donor in good health.

The chain employs TRBV29-1 and TRBJ1-1; D is perhaps TRBD1 (6 bases). From germline, CDR1 is SQVTM and CDR2 ANQGSEA. The V end lost 0 bases, the J end lost 0 bases, and 11 bases lay between the germline ends. The CDR3 covers 15 residues. The DNA for the CDR3 is TGCAGCGTTGAAGAGGCACAGGGAGTGAACACTGAAGCTTTCTTT. The encoded protein is CSVEEAQGVNTEAFF.

This clone has only one observation. This sequence joins TRBV25-1 and TRBJ2-6, with unresolved D. The ends were cut back, 3 bases at V and 0 bases at J, with 6 bases in the middle. The CDR3 covers 15 residues. Germline values: CDR1 MGHDK, CDR2 SYGVNS. CDR3 sequence (DNA): TGTGCCAGCAGTGAGTCTTTCTCTGGGGCCAACGTCCTGACTTTC. Its translation: CASSESFSGANVLTF.

The rearrangement links TRBV7-2 to TRBJ2-2; tentative D call: TRBD1 (5 bases). Germline V CDR1 and CDR2: SGHTA, FQGNSA. Trimming removed 5 bases at V and 2 bases at J, with 15 bases between. The CDR3 length is 16 residues. In nucleotides, the CDR3 is TGTGCCAGCAGCCCGGATGGGGCCCTAAACACCGGGGAGCTGTTTTTT. Protein: CASSPDGALNTGELFF. The full variable domain, rest sourced from reference TRBV7-2 and TRBJ2-2, is GAGVSQSPSNKVTEKGKDVELRCDPISGHTALYWYRQSLGQGLEFLIYFQGNSAPDKSGLPSDRFSAERTGGSVSTLTIQRTQQEDSAVYLCASSPDGALNTGELFFGEGSRLTVL.

The genes are TRBV5-6 and TRBJ1-1, with D perhaps matching TRBD1 (6 bases). The CDR3 covers 15 residues. V gave up 3 bases and J gave up 5 bases, with 17 bases separating them. Germline CDR1 SGHDT, CDR2 YYEEEE. The CDR3 loop is CASSSYREGETEAFF. CDR3 DNA sequence: TGTGCCAGCAGCTCCTACAGGGAAGGAGAAACTGAAGCTTTCTTT.

The rearrangement uses TRBV28 and TRBJ2-1; TRBD1 matches 10 bases. V was clipped by 3 bases and J by 3 bases; unmatched bases: 2. The CDR3 extends over 15 amino acids. The germline gives CDR1 MDHEN, CDR2 SYDVKM. Written as DNA, the CDR3 is TGTGCCAGCAGTTTTAGGACAGGGGGCTACAATGAGCAGTTCTTC. It specifies CASSFRTGGYNEQFF.

This clone was picked up one time. The chain uses TRBV11-2 and TRBJ2-1; 7 bases fit TRBD2. The CDR3 length is 13 residues. Unmatched junction bases numbered 4, after V lost 2 bases and J lost 9 bases. Germline V gene sequence: CDR1 SGHAT, CDR2 FQNNGV. CDR3 in amino acids: CASSLNSGGEQFF. The CDR3 DNA reads as TGTGCCAGCAGCTTAAATTCGGGAGGTGAGCAGTTCTTC. Based on the CDR3 plus reference TRBV11-2 and TRBJ2-1, the full variable domain is EAGVAQSPRYKIIEKRQSVAFWCNPISGHATLYWYQQILGQGPKLLIQFQNNGVVDDSQLPKDRFSAERLKGVDSTLKIQPAKLEDSAVYLCASSLNSGGEQFFGPGTRLTVL.

This chain links TRBV28 with TRBJ1-4; a possible D gene is TRBD1 (5 bases). Germline lookup yields CDR1 MDHEN and CDR2 SYDVKM. V was pared by 6 bases and J by 7 bases, with 15 bases between. This CDR3 is built from 14 residues. The CDR3 region has the DNA TGTGCCAGCAGCCACTTAGGGGCTACTGAAAAACTGTTTTTT. Protein sequence: CASSHLGATEKLFF.

The chain combines TRBV7-3 with TRBJ1-2; 8 bases align to TRBD1. The germline gives CDR1 SGHTA, CDR2 FQGTGA. Unmatched junction bases numbered 13, after V lost 4 bases and J lost 9 bases. The CDR3 has 15 amino acids. CDR3 sequence reads: CASSWGGDRPASYTF. The CDR3 DNA is TGTGCCAGCAGCTGGGGAGGGGACAGGCCCGCCAGCTACACCTTC.

The rearrangement links TRBV7-2 to TRBJ2-4; 9 bases align to TRBD1. CDR1 is SGHTA, CDR2 FQGNSA, per germline. The V gene end was trimmed by 5 bases and the J gene end by 7 bases; junction bases not matched to a gene: 6. This CDR3 region has 14 residues. The CDR3 loop is CASSRDRVPNIQYF. As DNA, the CDR3 is TGTGCCAGCAGCCGGGACAGGGTACCTAACATTCAGTACTTC.

The chain recombines TRBV6-5 with TRBJ1-1, with a weak D call TRBD1 (5 bases). This CDR3 has 14 amino acids. The V end lost 3 bases, the J end lost 3 bases, and 11 bases lay between the germline ends. The germline gives CDR1 MNHEY, CDR2 SVGAGI. The CDR3 here is CASSYRQGYTEAFF. As DNA, the CDR3 is TGTGCCAGCAGTTATAGGCAGGGTTACACTGAAGCTTTCTTT.